Shown below are 9 T cell receptor beta chains from a single sample sequenced in a study of blood T cell repertoires in COVID-19. TCRdb keeps only in-frame clones here, not all; method: immunoSEQ multiplex PCR. Of over 450,000 clones in the sample, roughly nine tenths were seen once. Sequencing was done on a sample of peripheral blood. These receptors all stem from a man aged 18 to 30 with COVID-19, enrolled during active disease.

The chain uses TRBV28 and TRBJ1-6; D not resolved. The germline V gene has CDR1 MDHEN and CDR2 SYDVKM. The CDR3 is 14 amino acids. V was trimmed by 7 bases and J by 9 bases, leaving 16 bases between them. The chain's CDR3 is CASNPGAHSSPLHF. The CDR3 DNA is TGTGCCAGCAATCCGGGAGCTCACAGTTCACCCCTCCACTTT.

The chain is built from TRBV3-1 (or the pseudogene TRBV3-2) and TRBJ2-1, with unresolved D. With 4 bases removed from V and 6 bases from J, the gap between germline ends came to 10 bases. The CDR3 is 13 amino acids. Per germline, CDR1 LGHDT and CDR2 YNNKEL (reference sequence). As DNA, the CDR3 is TGTGCCAGCAGCCCTCGGAGCGTCAATGAGCAGTTCTTC. Its protein product is CASSPRSVNEQFF.

The chain is built from TRBV5-8 and TRBJ2-1; D gene unclear. CDR1 and CDR2 (germline): SGHTS, YDEGEE. This CDR3 region has 17 residues. V was cut by 4 bases and J by 3 bases, with 20 bases left in between. CDR3 amino acids: CASSLELDFRSYNEQFF. CDR3 DNA sequence: TGTGCCAGCAGCCTGGAGCTAGATTTTAGAAGCTACAATGAGCAGTTCTTC.

This sequence joins TRBV12-5 and TRBJ2-6, with D perhaps matching TRBD1 (5 bases). CDR1 and CDR2 (germline): LGHNT, FRNRAP. The CDR3 is 17 residues long. V lost 2 bases to trimming and J lost 0 bases, with 11 bases between them. The CDR3 region is CASGLITGRSGANVLTF. The CDR3 nucleotides read TGTGCTAGTGGTTTGATCACAGGCCGCTCTGGGGCCAACGTCCTGACTTTC.

The V call is TRBV7-2, the J call TRBJ2-5, with 10 bases that match TRBD2. The CDR3 runs to 13 residues. V lost 6 bases and J lost 2; bases outside the gene matches: 0. Germline V gene sequence: CDR1 SGHTA, CDR2 FQGNSA. The CDR3, as DNA: TGTGCCAGCAGACTAGCGGGGCAAGAGACCCAGTACTTC. Translated: CASRLAGQETQYF. The full variable domain, rest sourced from reference TRBV7-2 and TRBJ2-5, is GAGVSQSPSNKVTEKGKDVELRCDPISGHTALYWYRQSLGQGLEFLIYFQGNSAPDKSGLPSDRFSAERTGGSVSTLTIQRTQQEDSAVYLCASRLAGQETQYFGPGTRLLVL.

This sequence joins TRBV6-5 and TRBJ1-2, with TRBD1 matching 8 bases. Trimming removed 4 bases from V and 4 bases from J; junction bases left unmatched: 2. The CDR3 sequence is 13 residues long. The germline gives CDR1 MNHEY, CDR2 SVGAGI. This chain's CDR3 is CASSLDRGYGYTF. In DNA form, the CDR3 reads TGTGCCAGCAGTTTAGACAGGGGCTATGGCTACACCTTC.

The genes are TRBV7-9 and TRBJ2-5, with a weak D call TRBD1 (5 bases). Germline V gene lookup returns CDR1 SEHNR and CDR2 FQNEAQ (reference sequence). The CDR3 consists of 16 residues. V lost 1 base and J lost 1, with 13 bases in between. CDR3 protein: CASSLVAGSGQETQYF. CDR3 nucleotide sequence: TGTGCCAGCAGCTTAGTCGCAGGGTCGGGCCAAGAGACCCAGTACTTC.

V gene TRBV15 combines with J gene TRBJ1-1, with TRBD1 identical over 7 bases. Trimming took 0 bases from V and 11 from J; bases not matched to a gene: 9. Germline CDR1 is LNHNV and CDR2 is YYDKDF (reference sequence). The CDR3 spans 14 residues. The DNA for the CDR3 is TGTGCCACCAGCAGAGATAACGATGGGACAGAGGCTTTCTTT. It yields the protein CATSRDNDGTEAFF.

This clone has a single count. The chain carries TRBV6-5 and TRBJ2-1; 8 nucleotides align to TRBD2. The CDR3 totals 12 residues. Germline CDR1 is MNHEY and CDR2 is SVGAGI. J was trimmed by 6 bases and V by 6 bases; bases with no gene match: 1. The CDR3: CASSREGNEQFF. As DNA, the CDR3 is TGTGCCAGCAGCCGGGAGGGCAATGAGCAGTTCTTC.